These 2 T cell receptor beta chains share one sample of origin, sequenced in a study of OX40 agonist ivuxolimab in advanced cancers. Method: immunoSEQ multiplex PCR; TCRdb's copy keeps in-frame clones and lacks some. Of about 7,800 clones listed, about two thirds are singletons. The source material was CD4+ or CD8+ T cells sorted from blood, sampled in a trial of the OX40 agonist ivuxolimab. The receptors stem from an adult with an advanced solid tumor such as melanoma, head and neck, liver or kidney cancer.

The rearrangement links TRBV9 to TRBJ2-2; D unresolved. V lost 4 bases and J 3 bases, leaving 19 bases between the germline ends. CDR3 length: 17 amino acids. CDR1 and CDR2 (germline): SGDLS, YYNGEE. The CDR3 protein is CASSPRLWERHTGELFF. Written as DNA, the CDR3 is TGTGCCAGCAGCCCCCGCCTGTGGGAAAGACACACCGGGGAGCTGTTTTTT.

The chain is built from TRBV4-3 and TRBJ1-1, with no clear D. There are 18 residues in the CDR3. Between the trimmed V and J ends, which lost 0 bases and 1 base, there was a span of 18 bases. Per the germline V gene, CDR1 is LGHNA and CDR2 is YSLEER. The CDR3 sequence: CASSQDKVTHSGNTEAFF. CDR3 in DNA: TGCGCCAGCAGCCAAGATAAGGTTACGCATTCTGGGAACACTGAAGCTTTCTTT.